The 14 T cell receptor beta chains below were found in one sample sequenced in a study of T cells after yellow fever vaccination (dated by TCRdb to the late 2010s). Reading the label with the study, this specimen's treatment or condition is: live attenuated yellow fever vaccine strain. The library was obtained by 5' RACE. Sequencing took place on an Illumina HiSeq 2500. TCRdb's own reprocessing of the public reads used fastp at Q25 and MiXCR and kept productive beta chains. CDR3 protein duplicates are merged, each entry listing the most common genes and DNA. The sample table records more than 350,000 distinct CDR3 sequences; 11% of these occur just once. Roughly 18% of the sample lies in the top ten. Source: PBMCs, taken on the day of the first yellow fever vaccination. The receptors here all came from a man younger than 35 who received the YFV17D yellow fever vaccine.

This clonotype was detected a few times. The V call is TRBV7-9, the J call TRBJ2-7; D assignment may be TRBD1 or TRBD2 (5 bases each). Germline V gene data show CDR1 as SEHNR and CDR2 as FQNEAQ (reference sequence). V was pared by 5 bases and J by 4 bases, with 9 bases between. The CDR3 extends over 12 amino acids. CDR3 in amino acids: CASSRDEYEQYV. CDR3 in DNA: TGTGCCAGCAGCCGGGACGAGTACGAGCAGTACGTC.

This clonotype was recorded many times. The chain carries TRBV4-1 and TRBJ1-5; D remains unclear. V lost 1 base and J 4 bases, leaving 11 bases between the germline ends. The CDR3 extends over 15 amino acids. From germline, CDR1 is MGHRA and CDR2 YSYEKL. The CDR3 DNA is TGCGCCAGCAGCCAAGGAAGAGACTGGAATCAGCCCCAGCATTTT. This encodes CASSQGRDWNQPQHF.

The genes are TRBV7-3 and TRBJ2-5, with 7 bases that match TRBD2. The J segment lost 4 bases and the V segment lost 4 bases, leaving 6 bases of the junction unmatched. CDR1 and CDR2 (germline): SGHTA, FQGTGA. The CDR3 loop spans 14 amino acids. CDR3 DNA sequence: TGTGCCAGCAGCTCAAGGGACTATCCAGAGACCCAGTACTTC. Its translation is CASSSRDYPETQYF.

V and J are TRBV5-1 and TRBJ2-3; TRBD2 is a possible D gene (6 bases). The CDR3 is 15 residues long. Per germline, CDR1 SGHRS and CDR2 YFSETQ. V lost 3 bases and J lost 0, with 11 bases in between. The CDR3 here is CASSSGLYSTDTQYF. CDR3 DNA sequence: TGCGCCAGCAGCTCGGGACTTTATAGCACAGATACGCAGTATTTT.

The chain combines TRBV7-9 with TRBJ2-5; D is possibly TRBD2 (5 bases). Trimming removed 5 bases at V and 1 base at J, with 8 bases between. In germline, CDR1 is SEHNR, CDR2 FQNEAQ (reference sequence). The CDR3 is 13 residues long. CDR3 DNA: TGTGCCAGCAGCCGGGGTCCCCAAGAGACCCAGTACTTC. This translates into CASSRGPQETQYF.

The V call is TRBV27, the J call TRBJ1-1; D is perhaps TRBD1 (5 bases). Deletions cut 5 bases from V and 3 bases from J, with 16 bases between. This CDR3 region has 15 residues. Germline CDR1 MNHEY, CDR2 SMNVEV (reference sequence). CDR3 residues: CASSAPPGKDTEAFF. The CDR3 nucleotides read TGTGCCAGCAGTGCTCCGCCAGGGAAGGACACTGAAGCTTTCTTT.

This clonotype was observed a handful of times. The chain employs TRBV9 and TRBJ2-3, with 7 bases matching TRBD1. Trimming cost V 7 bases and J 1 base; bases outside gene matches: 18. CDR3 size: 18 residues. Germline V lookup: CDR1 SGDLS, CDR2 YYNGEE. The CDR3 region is CASGERQGTRPRTDTQYF. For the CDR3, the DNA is TGTGCCAGCGGCGAACGACAGGGTACCCGGCCTCGCACAGATACGCAGTATTTT.

The chain's CDR3 is CASSVGRTSGGGETQYF. CDR3 DNA: TGTGCCAGCAGCGTGGGTCGGACTAGCGGGGGTGGAGAGACCCAGTACTTC. The V and J genes are TRBV28 and TRBJ2-5; 13 bases are shared with TRBD2. Germline CDR1 MDHEN, CDR2 SYDVKM. After removal of 6 bases from V and 4 bases from J, the junction contained 11 bases not matched to a gene. The CDR3 sequence is 17 residues long.

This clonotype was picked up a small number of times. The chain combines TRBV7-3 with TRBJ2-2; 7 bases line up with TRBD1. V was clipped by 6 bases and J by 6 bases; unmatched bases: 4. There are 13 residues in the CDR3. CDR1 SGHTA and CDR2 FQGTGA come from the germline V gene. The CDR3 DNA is TGTGCCAGCAGAGATACAGGGGCCGGGGAGCTGTTTTTT. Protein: CASRDTGAGELFF.

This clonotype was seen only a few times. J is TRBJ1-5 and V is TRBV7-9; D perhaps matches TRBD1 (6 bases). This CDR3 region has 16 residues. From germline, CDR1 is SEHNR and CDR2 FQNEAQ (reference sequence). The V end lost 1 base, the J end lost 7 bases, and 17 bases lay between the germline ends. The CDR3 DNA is TGTGCCAGCAGCTTAGGGTTGGGAGACAGGTCCCAGCCCCAGCATTTT. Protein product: CASSLGLGDRSQPQHF.

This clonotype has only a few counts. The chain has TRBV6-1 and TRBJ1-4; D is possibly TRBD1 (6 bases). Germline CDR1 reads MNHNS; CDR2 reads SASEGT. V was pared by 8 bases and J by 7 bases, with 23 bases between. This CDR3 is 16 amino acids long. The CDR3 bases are TGTGCCAGCTCCCTTTTAGGGGGGGTCGGCGGTGAAAAACTGTTTTTT. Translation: CASSLLGGVGGEKLFF.

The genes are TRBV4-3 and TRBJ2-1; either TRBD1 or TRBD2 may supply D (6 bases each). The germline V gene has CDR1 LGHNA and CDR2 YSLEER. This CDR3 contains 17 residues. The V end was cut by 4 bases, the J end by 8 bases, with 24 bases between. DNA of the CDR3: TGCGCCAGCAGCCCCCAAGAGGGGGGTATTCGACGGGATGAGCAGTTCTTC. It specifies CASSPQEGGIRRDEQFF.

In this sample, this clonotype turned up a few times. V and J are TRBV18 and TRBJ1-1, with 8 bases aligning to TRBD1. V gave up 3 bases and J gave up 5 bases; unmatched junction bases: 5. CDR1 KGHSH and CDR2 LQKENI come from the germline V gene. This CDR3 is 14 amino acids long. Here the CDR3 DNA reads TGTGCCAGCTCACCTGGACAGGGTAAAACTGAAGCTTTCTTT. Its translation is CASSPGQGKTEAFF.

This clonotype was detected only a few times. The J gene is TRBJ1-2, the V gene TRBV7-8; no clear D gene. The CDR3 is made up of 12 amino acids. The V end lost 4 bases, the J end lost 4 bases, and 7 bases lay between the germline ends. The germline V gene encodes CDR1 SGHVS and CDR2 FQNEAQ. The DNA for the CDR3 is TGTGCCAGCAGCTATTTTGGCTATGGCTACACCTTC. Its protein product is CASSYFGYGYTF.